These 22 T cell receptor beta chains were sequenced from one sample in a study of T cell responses to AZD1222 COVID-19 vaccine. Here immunoSEQ multiplex PCR was the method, and the copy in TCRdb shows in-frame clones only, minus some. The sample yields approximately 190,000 clones, more than 75% seen once. Source: peripheral blood, taken on day 0 of AZD1222 vaccination. The receptors derive from an adult in good health.

The rearrangement links TRBV2 to TRBJ2-5; D is possibly TRBD2 (7 bases). This CDR3 is built from 15 residues. The V end lost 5 bases, the J end lost 10 bases, and 23 bases lay between the germline ends. Germline CDR1 and CDR2: SNHLY and FYNNEI. The CDR3 nucleotides are TGTGCCAGCAGTTACAGCGGGGTCCCGGAGGGGGACCAGTACTTC. Translating gives CASSYSGVPEGDQYF.

This clone was observed once. The chain couples TRBV18 to TRBJ1-1; TRBD1 agrees at 7 bases. V lost 5 bases to trimming and J lost 1 base; unmatched junction nucleotides: 4. The CDR3 extends over 14 amino acids. The germline CDR1 and CDR2 sequences are KGHSH and LQKENI. The CDR3 spells CASSWTGENTEAFF. The CDR3 DNA reads TGTGCCAGCTCATGGACAGGCGAGAACACTGAAGCTTTCTTT.

The genes are TRBV7-2 and TRBJ1-2; 8 bases fit TRBD1. The CDR3 spans 14 residues. From germline, CDR1 is SGHTA and CDR2 FQGNSA. The ends lost 0 bases at V and 10 bases at J; junction bases unmatched: 7. CDR3: CASSLARQGAAYTF. The CDR3 nucleotides are TGTGCCAGCAGCTTAGCGCGGCAGGGGGCTGCCTACACCTTC.

This chain connects TRBV10-1 to TRBJ2-2; 13 bases match TRBD2. CDR3 size: 18 residues. V lost 4 bases, J lost 2 bases, and 7 bases stayed unmatched. Per the germline V gene, CDR1 is WNHNN and CDR2 is SYGVQD (reference sequence). DNA for the CDR3: TGCGCCAGCAGTGCCGGGACTAGCGGGAATTTAAACACCGGGGAGCTGTTTTTT. Protein: CASSAGTSGNLNTGELFF.

The CDR3 coding sequence is TGTGCCAGCAGCGTTAATTTCCACTTCTCCTACAATGAGCAGTTCTTC. This codes for CASSVNFHFSYNEQFF. The chain has TRBV7-3 and TRBJ2-1; D unclear. The CDR3 contains 16 residues. Trimming removed 5 bases from V and 0 bases from J, with 14 bases in between. In germline, CDR1 is SGHTA, CDR2 FQGTGA.

V gene TRBV6-2 or TRBV6-3 combines with J gene TRBJ2-5; 7 bases agree with TRBD2. This CDR3 is built from 16 residues. Germline values: CDR1 MNHEY, CDR2 SVGEGT. V shed 2 bases and J 2 bases; nucleotides not matched to a gene: 8. The CDR3 loop is CASSYRFGGGQETQYF. CDR3 DNA sequence: TGTGCCAGCAGTTACCGGTTTGGGGGGGGTCAAGAGACCCAGTACTTC.

The chain recombines TRBV5-1 with TRBJ1-1, with D possibly TRBD1 on 5 matching bases. CDR1 and CDR2 (germline): SGHRS, YFSETQ. The CDR3 consists of 15 residues. The V end lost 4 bases, the J end lost 2 bases, and 15 bases lay between the germline ends. This CDR3 is CASSSVAQGNTEAFF. In nucleotides, the CDR3 is TGCGCCAGCAGCAGCGTGGCCCAGGGCAACACTGAAGCTTTCTTT.

The rearrangement links TRBV6-5 to TRBJ2-1; perhaps D is TRBD1 or TRBD2 (5 bases each). V dropped 4 bases and J dropped 8 bases, with 15 bases sitting between them. Germline lookup yields CDR1 MNHEY and CDR2 SVGAGI. The CDR3 contains 14 residues. DNA of the CDR3: TGTGCCAGCAGTTCGGACGGGGCGAGGGATGAGCAGTTCTTC. Protein sequence: CASSSDGARDEQFF.

The chain is built from TRBV27 and TRBJ1-1, with TRBD1 identical over 7 bases. CDR1 MNHEY and CDR2 SMNVEV come from the germline V gene (reference sequence). After removal of 3 bases from V and 8 bases from J, the junction contained 9 bases not matched to a gene. The CDR3 contains 14 residues. The CDR3 loop reads CASSFIGLGQEAFF. The CDR3, as DNA: TGTGCCAGCAGTTTTATCGGGTTGGGACAGGAAGCTTTCTTT.

The chain is built from TRBV7-3 and TRBJ2-1; D unclear. The CDR3 runs 17 residues. Germline V gene lookup returns CDR1 SGHTA and CDR2 FQGTGA. Trimming shortened V by 2 bases and J by 0 bases, and 14 bases separated the two germline ends. For the CDR3, the DNA is TGTGCCAGCAGCTTATCAGGCCGGGTGAGCTCCTACAATGAGCAGTTCTTC. Amino acids: CASSLSGRVSSYNEQFF.

The J gene is TRBJ2-5, the V gene TRBV5-1; TRBD2 might be the D (6 bases). Trimming removed 0 bases from V and 7 bases from J, with 13 bases in between. The CDR3 contains 14 residues. Germline V gives CDR1 SGHRS, CDR2 YFSETQ. The DNA for the CDR3 is TGCGCCAGCAGCTTGGTACAGGAGGGTGGGACCCAGTACTTC. Amino acid sequence: CASSLVQEGGTQYF.

This clone was found once. The chain has TRBV7-6 and TRBJ2-5; 8 bases agree with TRBD2. Trimming took 2 bases from V and 2 from J; bases not matched to a gene: 4. The CDR3 loop spans 15 amino acids. Germline loops: CDR1 SGHVS, CDR2 FNYEAQ. DNA of the CDR3: TGTGCCAGCAGCTTATATCCGGGGGGGCAAGAGACCCAGTACTTC. Protein: CASSLYPGGQETQYF.

V is TRBV7-6 and J is TRBJ1-2; a possible D gene is TRBD1 (6 bases). V was clipped by 4 bases and J by 2 bases, with 20 bases between them. This CDR3 is built from 17 residues. Germline lookup yields CDR1 SGHVS and CDR2 FNYEAQ. CDR3 residues: CASSSKSTGPGNYGYTF. In DNA, the CDR3 is TGTGCCAGCAGCTCCAAGTCGACAGGCCCCGGAAACTATGGCTACACCTTC.

The chain recombines TRBV25-1 with TRBJ2-1; D uncertain. The CDR3 extends over 10 amino acids. V was shortened by 5 bases and J by 5 bases, with 1 base between the two germline ends. Germline V lookup: CDR1 MGHDK, CDR2 SYGVNS. CDR3 bases: TGTGCCAGCAGTAACAATGAGCAGTTCTTC. Translating it yields CASSNNEQFF.

The V and J genes are TRBV3-1 (or the pseudogene TRBV3-2) and TRBJ1-1; no reliable D call. The germline V gene encodes CDR1 LGHDT and CDR2 YNNKEL (reference sequence). This CDR3 is built from 15 residues. V lost 1 base and J lost 1, with 10 bases in between. Written as DNA, the CDR3 is TGTGCCAGCAGCCAAGTATGGAACGGGAACACTGAAGCTTTCTTT. It is translated as CASSQVWNGNTEAFF.

CDR3 in DNA: TGTGCCAGCAGTCCAGGAGGAACCTACGAGCAGTACTTC. Protein: CASSPGGTYEQYF. This chain links TRBV13 with TRBJ2-7, with a possible D match to TRBD2 (5 bases). The CDR3 is 13 residues long. Germline loops: CDR1 PRHDT, CDR2 FYEKMQ (reference sequence). V dropped 6 bases and J dropped 2 bases, with 11 bases sitting between them.

This rearrangement joins TRBV29-1 to TRBJ1-4, with D possibly TRBD1 on 5 matching bases. There are 15 residues in the CDR3. Germline V lookup: CDR1 SQVTM, CDR2 ANQGSEA. Trimming took 4 bases from V and 7 from J, leaving 19 bases between them. The CDR3 DNA is TGCAGCGTTGGTGGCCGGAGGGGCCCCGGTGAAAAACTGTTTTTT. This gives the protein CSVGGRRGPGEKLFF.

J is TRBJ2-1 and V is TRBV28; 8 bases fit TRBD2. Germline lookup yields CDR1 MDHEN and CDR2 SYDVKM. The CDR3 has 14 residues. Trimming at V came to 5 bases and at J to 8 bases, leaving 8 bases not matched to a gene. The CDR3 sequence is CASSPAGGVDEQFF. DNA of the CDR3: TGTGCCAGCAGTCCCGCCGGGGGGGTGGATGAGCAGTTCTTC.

This chain uses TRBV5-8 with TRBJ1-2, with TRBD1 matching over 12 bases. V was clipped by 6 bases and J by 5 bases; unmatched bases: 14. The germline gives CDR1 SGHTS, CDR2 YDEGEE. This CDR3 has 17 amino acids. The CDR3 DNA is TGTGCCAGCACCTCACGTACTGGGGACAGGGGGCCTTATGGCTACACCTTC. Translation: CASTSRTGDRGPYGYTF.

CDR3 region: CASSFRSVGGYEQYF. The CDR3 nucleotides read TGTGCCAGCAGCTTTAGGTCCGTCGGAGGCTACGAGCAGTACTTC. The V gene is TRBV5-4, the J gene TRBJ2-7; D might be TRBD2 (5 bases). Trimming took 2 bases from V and 3 from J, leaving 15 bases between them. Germline V gene sequence: CDR1 SGHNT, CDR2 YYREEE (reference sequence). This CDR3 contains 15 residues.

The CDR3 loop reads CASSLVQGQLNSGNTIYF. Written as DNA, the CDR3 is TGTGCCAGCAGCTTAGTCCAGGGACAGCTAAACTCTGGAAACACCATATATTTT. The V call is TRBV7-9, the J call TRBJ1-3; 7 bases align to TRBD1. Trimming cost V 1 base and J 0 bases; bases outside gene matches: 9. From germline, CDR1 is SEHNR and CDR2 FQNEAQ (reference sequence). The CDR3 totals 18 residues.

This chain connects TRBV7-8 to TRBJ2-7; perhaps TRBD2 as D (6 bases). The CDR3 extends over 14 amino acids. Germline-derived CDR1 and CDR2 are SGHVS and FQNEAQ. Trimming shortened V by 2 bases and J by 3 bases, and 11 bases separated the two germline ends. The CDR3 bases are TGTGCCAGCAGCTTACCGGGAGAAAGCTACGAGCAGTACTTC. This translates into CASSLPGESYEQYF.